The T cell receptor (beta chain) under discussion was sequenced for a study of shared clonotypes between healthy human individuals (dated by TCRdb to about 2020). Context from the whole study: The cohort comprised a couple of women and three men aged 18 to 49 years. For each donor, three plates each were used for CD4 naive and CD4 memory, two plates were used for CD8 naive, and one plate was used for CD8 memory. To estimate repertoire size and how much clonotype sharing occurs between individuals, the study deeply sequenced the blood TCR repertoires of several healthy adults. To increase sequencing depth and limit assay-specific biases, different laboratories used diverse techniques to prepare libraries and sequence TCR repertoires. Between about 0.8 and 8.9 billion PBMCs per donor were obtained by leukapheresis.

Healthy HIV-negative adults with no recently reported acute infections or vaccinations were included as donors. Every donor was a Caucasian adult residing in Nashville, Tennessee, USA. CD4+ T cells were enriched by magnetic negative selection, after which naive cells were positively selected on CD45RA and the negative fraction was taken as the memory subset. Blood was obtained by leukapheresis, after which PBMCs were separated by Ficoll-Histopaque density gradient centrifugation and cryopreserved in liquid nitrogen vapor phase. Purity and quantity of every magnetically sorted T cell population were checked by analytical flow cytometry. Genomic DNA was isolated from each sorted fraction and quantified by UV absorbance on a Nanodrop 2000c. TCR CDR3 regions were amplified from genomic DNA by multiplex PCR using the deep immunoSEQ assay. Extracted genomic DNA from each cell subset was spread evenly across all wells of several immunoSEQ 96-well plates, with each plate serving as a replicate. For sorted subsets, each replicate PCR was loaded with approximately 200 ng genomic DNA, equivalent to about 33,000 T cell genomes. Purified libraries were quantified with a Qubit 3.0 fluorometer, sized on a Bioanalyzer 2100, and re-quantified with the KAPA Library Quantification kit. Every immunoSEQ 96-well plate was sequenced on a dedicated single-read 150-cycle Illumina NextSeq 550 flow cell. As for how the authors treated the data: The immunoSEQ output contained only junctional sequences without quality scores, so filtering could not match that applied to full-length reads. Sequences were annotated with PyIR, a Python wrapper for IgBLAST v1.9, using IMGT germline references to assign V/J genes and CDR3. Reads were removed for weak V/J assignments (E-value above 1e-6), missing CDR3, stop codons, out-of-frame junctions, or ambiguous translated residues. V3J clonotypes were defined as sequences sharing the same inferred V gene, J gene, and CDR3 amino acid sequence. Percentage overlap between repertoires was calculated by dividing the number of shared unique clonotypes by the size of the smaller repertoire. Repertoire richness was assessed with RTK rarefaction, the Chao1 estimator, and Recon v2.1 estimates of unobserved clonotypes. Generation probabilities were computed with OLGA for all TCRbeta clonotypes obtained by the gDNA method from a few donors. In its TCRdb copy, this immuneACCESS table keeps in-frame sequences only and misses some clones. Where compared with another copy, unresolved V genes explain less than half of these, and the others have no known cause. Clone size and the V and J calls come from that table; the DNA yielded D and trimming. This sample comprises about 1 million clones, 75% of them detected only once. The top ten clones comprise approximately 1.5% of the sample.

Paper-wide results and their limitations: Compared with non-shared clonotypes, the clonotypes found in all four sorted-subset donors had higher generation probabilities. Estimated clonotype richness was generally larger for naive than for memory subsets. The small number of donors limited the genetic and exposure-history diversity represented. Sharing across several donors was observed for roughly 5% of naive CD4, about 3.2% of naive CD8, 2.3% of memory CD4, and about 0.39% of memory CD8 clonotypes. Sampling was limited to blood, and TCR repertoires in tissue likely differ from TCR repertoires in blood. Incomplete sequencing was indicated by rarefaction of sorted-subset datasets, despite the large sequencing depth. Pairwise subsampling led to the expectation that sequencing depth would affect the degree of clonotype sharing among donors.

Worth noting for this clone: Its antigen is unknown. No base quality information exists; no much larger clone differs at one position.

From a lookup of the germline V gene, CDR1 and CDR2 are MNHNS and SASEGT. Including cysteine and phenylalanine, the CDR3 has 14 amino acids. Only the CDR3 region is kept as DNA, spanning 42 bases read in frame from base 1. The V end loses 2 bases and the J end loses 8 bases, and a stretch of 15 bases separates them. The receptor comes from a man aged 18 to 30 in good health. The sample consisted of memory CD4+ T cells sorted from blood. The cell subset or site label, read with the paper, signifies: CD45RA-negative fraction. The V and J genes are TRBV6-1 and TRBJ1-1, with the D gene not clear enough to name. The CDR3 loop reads CASSERPFVREAFF. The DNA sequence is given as TGTGCCAGCAGTGAAAGACCGTTCGTCAGGGAAGCTTTCTTT.